These 5 T cell receptor beta chains originate from one sample sequenced in a study of T cells in Graves' hyperthyroidism and ophthalmopathy (dated 2019 in TCRdb). Library preparation used multiplex PCR. Sequencing relied on an Illumina HiSeq 2000. The TCR beta CDR3 regions were amplified from RNA transcripts. A first-round RT-PCR of the TCR CDR3 used the HTBI primer set with the Qiagen OneStep RT-PCR kit. TCRdb trimmed the raw reads at Q25, called clones with MiXCR and kept productive beta chains. Every entry covers one CDR3 protein and lists the most common genes and DNA from its rows. Here the sample has over 500,000 distinct CDR3 sequences; about 15% occur a single time. 29% of the sample is taken by the ten largest. Sequencing was carried out using blood. These receptors were collected from a woman aged 25 to 39 with Graves' ophthalmopathy.

Worth noting for this clonotype: A read error may explain this, as a much larger clone is one base away. This chain connects TRBV6-1 to TRBJ2-3; 8 positions match TRBD2. CDR1 is MNHNS and CDR2 is SASEGT in the germline V gene. V lost 4 bases, J lost 0 bases, and 3 bases stayed unmatched. The CDR3 covers 15 residues. The CDR3 DNA reads TGTGCCAGCAGTGCGGCTAGCGGGAGCACAGATACGCAGTATTTT. Translation gives CASSAASGSTDTQYF.

This clonotype was counted at least ten times. The gene calls are TRBV27 and TRBJ2-5; TRBD2 matches 10 bases. This CDR3 comprises 15 residues. The germline gives CDR1 MNHEY, CDR2 SMNVEV (reference sequence). Trimming removed 6 bases from V and 3 bases from J; junction bases left unmatched: 7. CDR3 residues: CASRTSSGSKETQYF. The CDR3 bases are TGTGCCAGCAGGACCTCTAGCGGGAGTAAAGAGACCCAGTACTTC.

This clonotype was recorded at least ten times. This rearrangement joins TRBV7-2 to TRBJ1-1, with TRBD1 as a possible D gene (5 bases). This CDR3 comprises 15 residues. V lost 4 bases, J lost 0 bases, and 12 bases lay in between. Germline lookup yields CDR1 SGHTA and CDR2 FQGNSA. CDR3 residues: CASSSTGPMNTEAFF. The CDR3 DNA reads as TGTGCCAGCAGCTCTACGGGGCCGATGAACACTGAAGCTTTCTTT.

This chain joins TRBV7-2 and TRBJ1-3; no firm D call. There are 14 residues in the CDR3. Per germline, CDR1 SGHTA and CDR2 FQGNSA. V lost 5 bases and J 2 bases, leaving 10 bases between the germline ends. This CDR3 reads CASSVLDPGNTIYF. For the CDR3, the DNA is TGTGCCAGCAGCGTGTTAGACCCTGGAAACACCATATATTTT.

The rearrangement links TRBV7-2 to TRBJ1-6, with 10 bases aligning to TRBD1. The CDR3 is made up of 16 amino acids. V trimming: 5 bases; J trimming: 4 bases; junction bases outside the gene matches: 5. The germline V gene has CDR1 SGHTA and CDR2 FQGNSA. The CDR3 is CASSPWTGGYNSPLHF. The CDR3, as DNA: TGTGCCAGCAGCCCATGGACAGGGGGTTATAATTCACCCCTCCACTTT. The variable domain in full, with the rest retrieved from reference TRBV7-2 and TRBJ1-6, is GAGVSQSPSNKVTEKGKDVELRCDPISGHTALYWYRQSLGQGLEFLIYFQGNSAPDKSGLPSDRFSAERTGGSVSTLTIQRTQQEDSAVYLCASSPWTGGYNSPLHFGNGTRLTVT.